The entry that follows covers one TCR beta chain sequence. Trimming stripped 8 bases from V and 6 bases from J, with 13 bases between. CDR3 length: 12 amino acids. Germline CDR1 reads SNHLY; CDR2 reads FYNNEI. Original methodology: Amplified reference gene primers provided the basis for estimating nucleated cell counts. Here immunoSEQ multiplex PCR was the method, and the copy in TCRdb shows in-frame clones only, minus some. V and J calls and clone size come straight from that table; D and trimming were deduced from the DNA. The sample shows about 47,000 clones, about nine tenths of them seen only once. The data are from a study of blood T cell repertoires in COVID-19. The wider study: Italy, Spain and the United States were the sources of the convalescent and acute COVID-19 samples. PBMCs, B-cell-depleted T cells, or T cells were the source of the cDNA or gDNA that made up the material.

Sequenced sample: peripheral blood. The receptor was derived from a man between 60 and 75 years old with active COVID-19. The chain recombines TRBV2 with TRBJ1-1; D not certain. The CDR3 region is CASVRQSSEAFF. CDR3 coding DNA: TGTGCCAGCGTCCGCCAGTCCTCTGAAGCTTTCTTT.